One T cell receptor (beta chain) is described in this entry. Its antigen is currently unknown. This sample is drawn from a study of post-analysis software for immune sequencing data. Study-wide points: Samples prepared in the same batch strongly co-clustered by F measure. With TRBV5-6, TRBV5-1 and TRBV20-1 included, 4 or 5 TRBV segments were more frequent in patients than in controls.

The CDR3 loop spans 14 amino acids. Germline CDR1 reads SQVTM; CDR2 reads ANQGSEA. The J segment lost 2 bases and the V segment lost 7 bases, leaving 6 bases of the junction unmatched. The TCR beta cDNA libraries contained unique molecular identifiers. TCRdb reanalysed the PCR reads using MiXCR and keeps one entry per CDR3 protein. Of roughly 650,000 distinct CDR3 sequences in the sample, 55% to 70% were seen once. The sequenced sample consisted of blood. The clonotype comes from a girl aged 2-10 years with multiple sclerosis. The V gene is TRBV29-1, the J gene TRBJ2-1; 9 positions agree with TRBD1. CDR3 amino acids: CSATGTGTYNEQFF. DNA for the CDR3: TGCAGCGCAACCGGGACAGGGACCTACAATGAGCAGTTCTTC.